This TCR beta chain was retrieved from a study of cytotoxic CD8 clonotypes in ibrutinib-treated CLL. Study summary: Overall, roughly 25 responses were partial and 2 complete; following median 68 months, around 15 patients stayed remitted and around twelve progressed.

This clone has just a few counts. The antigen is undetermined. Study-wide findings and caveats: Among the clonotypes, public ones were uncommon and contracted or held stable on treatment. Clonality, elevated at ibrutinib response, dropped back toward baseline at progression.

The length of the CDR3 is 13 residues. The germline V gene encodes CDR1 SNHLY and CDR2 FYNNEI. V dropped 4 bases and J dropped 6 bases, with 9 bases sitting between them. Profiled with immunoSEQ multiplex PCR; TCRdb holds only in-frame clones, not every one. This sample carries 300,000 to 400,000 clones, 67% of them seen once, and the ten largest clones take just under 6.5%. The source material was PBMCs, sampled after 36 months of ibrutinib treatment. The sequence was collected from a human donor with chronic lymphocytic leukemia. J is TRBJ2-2 and V is TRBV2; D is ambiguous. The CDR3 reads CASSGSRAGELFF. The CDR3 coding sequence is TGTGCCAGCAGTGGCTCTCGGGCCGGGGAGCTGTTTTTT.